This entry lists 19 T cell receptor beta chains sequenced from one sample in a study of blood T cell repertoires in COVID-19. The table came from immunoSEQ multiplex PCR; TCRdb's copy has only in-frame clones and leaves some out. The sample records a few hundred thousand clones, almost 90% being singletons. Sequenced sample: peripheral blood. The source is a woman aged 60-75 years with COVID-19, enrolled during active disease.

The chain has TRBV4-1 and TRBJ2-1; possible D gene TRBD2, 5 bases. This CDR3 is 17 amino acids long. V lost 2 bases and J 8 bases, leaving 22 bases between the germline ends. Germline CDR1 is MGHRA and CDR2 is YSYEKL. The CDR3 nucleotides are TGCGCCAGCAGCCAAATGCCCGAGCGGCTCATCTCAGATGAGCAGTTCTTC. Protein: CASSQMPERLISDEQFF.

The V and J genes are TRBV7-2 and TRBJ1-3, with no clear D. The V end was cut by 3 bases, the J end by 8 bases, with 23 bases between. CDR3 length: 17 amino acids. Germline values: CDR1 SGHTA, CDR2 FQGNSA. The CDR3 nucleotides are TGTGCCAGCAGCTTGAATGGTATCCGGATGGCCGGGGACACCATATATTTT. Translating it yields CASSLNGIRMAGDTIYF.

This clone was detected only once. V usage is TRBV5-4 and J usage is TRBJ2-2; TRBD2 matches at 8 bases. Germline assignment: CDR1 SGHNT and CDR2 YYREEE (reference sequence). The CDR3 is 15 residues long. V gave up 2 bases and J gave up 4 bases; unmatched junction bases: 4. The CDR3 reads CASSFREGTTGELFF. The CDR3 coding sequence is TGTGCCAGCAGCTTTCGGGAGGGAACCACCGGGGAGCTGTTTTTT.

The chain is built from TRBV19 and TRBJ1-2; a weak D match, TRBD1 (6 bases). V lost 2 bases and J 2 bases, leaving 15 bases between the germline ends. The CDR3 is 16 amino acids. Per the germline V gene, CDR1 is LNHDA and CDR2 is SQIVND (reference sequence). The CDR3 region has the DNA TGTGCCAGTAGTATATCTCCGGACAGAATAAACTATGGCTACACCTTC. The encoded protein is CASSISPDRINYGYTF.

The genes are TRBV5-1 and TRBJ1-2; D gene unclear. This CDR3 region has 15 residues. From germline, CDR1 is SGHRS and CDR2 YFSETQ. V was cut by 1 base and J by 4 bases, with 14 bases left in between. In DNA, the CDR3 is TGCGCCAGCAGCTTGTTTTCTGGTCGGGGCTATGGCTACACCTTC. The encoded protein is CASSLFSGRGYGYTF.

This clone has just one count. Germline is not matched at one junction end, which may reflect a read error. V and J are TRBV7-3 and TRBJ1-1; 8 bases fit TRBD1. This CDR3 has 13 amino acids. Germline-derived CDR1 and CDR2 are SGHTA and FQGTGA. The CDR3 bases are TGTGCCAGCAGCCTAACAGGGGGCACTGAAGCTTTCTTT. Amino acid sequence: CASSLTGGTEAFF.

This clone came up once. The chain recombines TRBV19 with TRBJ1-2; 8 bases are a match to TRBD1. V shed 4 bases and J 6 bases; nucleotides not matched to a gene: 4. The CDR3 spans 13 residues. Germline V gene data show CDR1 as LNHDA and CDR2 as SQIVND (reference sequence). CDR3 residues: CASSKDREHGYTF. As DNA, the CDR3 is TGTGCCAGTAGTAAGGACAGGGAACATGGCTACACCTTC.

To note about this clone: The same CDR3 is also encoded by other DNA sequences in this sample. This chain links TRBV20-1 with TRBJ1-1; D not resolved. Between the trimmed V and J ends, which lost 3 bases and 1 base, there was a span of 12 bases. This CDR3 spans 14 amino acids. Germline V gene data show CDR1 as DFQATT and CDR2 as SNEGSKA (reference sequence). The CDR3 is CSASSRQANTEAFF. DNA for the CDR3: TGCAGTGCTAGTTCTCGGCAGGCGAACACTGAAGCTTTCTTT.

V and J are TRBV19 and TRBJ1-1; D gene unclear. The germline V and J ends were trimmed by 7 bases and 3 bases, with 12 bases remaining between them. Germline assignment: CDR1 LNHDA and CDR2 SQIVND (reference sequence). This CDR3 has 13 residues. The CDR3 nucleotides are TGTGCCAGTACCTCAACACGGGACACTGAAGCTTTCTTT. It codes for CASTSTRDTEAFF.

The chain carries TRBV7-7 and TRBJ1-3; D gene unclear. V gave up 5 bases and J gave up 11 bases, with 19 bases separating them. Per the germline V gene, CDR1 is SSHAT and CDR2 is FNYEAQ (reference sequence). This CDR3 spans 14 amino acids. CDR3 protein: CASSPQPGSDAIYF. In DNA form, the CDR3 reads TGTGCCAGCAGCCCGCAACCGGGGTCGGACGCCATATATTTT.

The J gene is TRBJ1-1, the V gene TRBV7-9; tentatively, D is TRBD1 (5 bases). Germline CDR1 reads SEHNR; CDR2 reads FQNEAQ (reference sequence). CDR3 length: 14 residues. The germline V and J ends were trimmed by 3 bases and 4 bases, with 12 bases remaining between them. As DNA, the CDR3 is TGTGCCAGCAGCTTTGGGGGGGTCAGCACTGAAGCTTTCTTT. Amino acids: CASSFGGVSTEAFF.

The J gene is TRBJ1-2, the V gene TRBV7-9; TRBD1 aligns across 7 bases. The germline CDR1 and CDR2 sequences are SEHNR and FQNEAQ (reference sequence). The V gene end was trimmed by 6 bases and the J gene end by 9 bases; junction bases not matched to a gene: 13. The CDR3 spans 14 residues. DNA for the CDR3: TGTGCCAGCAGTACTACCGACAGGGCCCGGAGCTACACCTTC. Translated, it gives CASSTTDRARSYTF.

V gene TRBV7-3 combines with J gene TRBJ2-7; TRBD1 aligns across 11 bases. Trimming cost V 5 bases and J 6 bases; bases outside gene matches: 3. The length of the CDR3 is 13 residues. From germline, CDR1 is SGHTA and CDR2 FQGTGA. For the CDR3, the DNA is TGTGCCAGCAGCCAGGGGACAGGGGGCGAGCAGTACTTC. It specifies CASSQGTGGEQYF.

The chain uses TRBV19 and TRBJ1-5; possibly TRBD1 for D (6 bases). Germline lookup yields CDR1 LNHDA and CDR2 SQIVND (reference sequence). V was clipped by 8 bases and J by 3 bases, with 11 bases between them. This CDR3 is built from 13 residues. CDR3 region: CASSGGPNQPQHF. The CDR3 DNA reads TGTGCCAGTTCCGGGGGGCCCAATCAGCCCCAGCATTTT.

V is TRBV5-1 and J is TRBJ1-1; 7 nucleotides align to TRBD1. Losses at the gene ends were 4 bases for V and 8 bases for J; bases not matched to a gene: 11. Germline V gene data show CDR1 as SGHRS and CDR2 as YFSETQ. The CDR3 extends over 14 amino acids. The CDR3 nucleotides are TGCGCCAGCAGCCCGGGCAACCGGGACAGCGAAGCTTTCTTT. Its protein product is CASSPGNRDSEAFF.

Regarding this clone: The germline gene is not matched at one end of the junction; a read error may be the cause. The V and J genes are TRBV7-7 and TRBJ2-3; TRBD2 matches at 9 bases. In germline, CDR1 is SSHAT, CDR2 FNYEAQ (reference sequence). CDR3 length: 18 residues. The CDR3 bases are TGTGCTAGCAGCTTAGCGCTAGCGGGGAGAACTAGCACAGATACGCAGTATTTT. Protein: CASSLALAGRTSTDTQYF.

The chain joins TRBV4-2 to TRBJ1-6; tentative D call: TRBD1 (5 bases). The CDR3 covers 15 residues. In germline, CDR1 is LGHNA, CDR2 YNFKEQ. V shed 4 bases and J shed 8 bases, with 15 bases lying between them. CDR3 sequence reads: CASSPEPGRDSPLHF. The CDR3 DNA follows: TGTGCCAGCAGCCCCGAGCCGGGCAGGGATTCACCCCTCCACTTT.

This clone has just a few counts. V gene TRBV9 combines with J gene TRBJ1-1; TRBD1 aligns across 7 bases. Germline V gene sequence: CDR1 SGDLS, CDR2 YYNGEE. This CDR3 has 14 residues. V was pared by 0 bases and J by 2 bases, with 1 base of the junction left unmatched. CDR3 residues: CASSVGDSNTEAFF. The DNA for the CDR3 is TGTGCCAGCAGCGTAGGGGACAGTAACACTGAAGCTTTCTTT.

This rearrangement joins TRBV20-1 to TRBJ2-7; D gene unclear. The V gene's germline CDR1 is DFQATT and CDR2 SNEGSKA (reference sequence). Trimming removed 3 bases at V and 5 bases at J, with 11 bases between. This CDR3 has 12 amino acids. The CDR3 is CSASPNYNEQYF. Here the CDR3 DNA reads TGCAGTGCTAGTCCCAACTATAACGAGCAGTACTTC.